This entry is about one TCR beta chain. Its recognized antigen is unknown. It has no much larger one-base neighbor in the sample; base qualities were not kept. The sample originates from a study of somatic reversion in DOCK8 deficiency (dated by TCRdb to 2020 to 2021). The study in broad terms: The study compared T cell receptor beta repertoires of DOCK8-deficient patients, DOCK8-revertant patients and healthy volunteers. The ways in which somatic reversion of pathogenic DOCK8 variants alters lymphocyte differentiation and function in DOCK8 deficiency were investigated. The DOCK8-deficient patients included in the study had already been reported in previous work. Broad study findings and their caveats: Whether whole blood or PBMCs served as the source material for each individual sample was not specified in the methods.

Library preparation employed multiplex PCR. TRB libraries were generated by one-step amplicon PCR from 100 ng genomic DNA using EuroClonality-NGS primers. Sequencing of the TRB amplicons was done on Illumina MiSeq instruments using 2 x 250 bp version 2 chemistry. Per the source publication's procedure: IMGT/HighV-QUEST was used for primary TRB sequence analysis and V(D)J annotation. Once nonfunctional clones had been removed and the data downsampled for comparisons between samples, VDJtools was used to evaluate repertoire diversity and composition. TCRdb reworked the public reads: Q25 trimming with fastp, MiXCR clone assembly, productive beta chains retained. Entries that share a CDR3 protein sequence are merged under the most common genes and DNA. The authors' filters were not applied to this entry. For this sample the table gives a few hundred distinct CDR3 sequences, of which about a quarter were detected only once. The ten largest clonotypes hold about two thirds of the sample.

Spanning cysteine to phenylalanine, the CDR3 consists of 17 amino acids. Just CDR3 DNA is preserved here, 51 bases in frame from base 1. According to the germline V gene, CDR1 reads MNHEY and CDR2 reads SVGEGT. At the junction V is shortened by 2 bases and J by 4 bases; bases outside the gene matches: 10. Genomic DNA for TCR repertoire analysis was extracted from whole blood samples or from PBMCs. Samples were obtained from a few DOCK8-revertant patients, with some of these patients sampled at multiple time points. The chain employs TRBV6-2 or TRBV6-3 and TRBJ2-5; 10 central nucleotides agree with TRBD2. Sequencing was done on a sample of blood. What this sample's cell subset or site label stands for: DOCK8-deficient patient with somatic reversion. The TCR originated in a human donor with DOCK8 deficiency. The bases are TGTGCCAGCAGTTACGGACCGGAGCGGGGGGGCTCAGAGACCCAGTACTTC. Protein translation: CASSYGPERGGSETQYF.